This TCR beta chain was obtained from a study of neurological immune-mediated disorders. TCRdb reanalysed the 5' RACE reads using MiXCR and keeps one entry per CDR3 protein. The repertoire holds roughly 100,000 distinct CDR3 sequences, with less than 14% as singletons. Time point specified: longitudinal time-point 3. Unsorted libraries used 2 million PBMCs kept at -80 degrees C. The sample consisted of PBMCs. This sequence originates from a female donor with HTLV-1-associated myelopathy (HAM/TSP).

CDR3 residues: CASSLAGGAQPQHF. CDR3 sequence (DNA): TGCGCCAGCAGCTTGGCGGGGGGTGCTCAGCCCCAGCATTTT. The chain uses TRBV5-1 and TRBJ1-5; TRBD1 is a possible D gene (5 bases). Germline V lookup: CDR1 SGHRS, CDR2 YFSETQ. Trimming took 0 bases from V and 6 from J, leaving 10 bases between them. CDR3 length: 14 residues. Filled out from reference TRBV5-1 and TRBJ1-5, the complete variable domain reads KAGVTQTPRYLIKTRGQQVTLSCSPISGHRSVSWYQQTPGQGLQFLFEYFSETQRNKGNFPGRFSGRQFSNSRSEMNVSTLELGDSALYLCASSLAGGAQPQHFGDGTRLSIL.